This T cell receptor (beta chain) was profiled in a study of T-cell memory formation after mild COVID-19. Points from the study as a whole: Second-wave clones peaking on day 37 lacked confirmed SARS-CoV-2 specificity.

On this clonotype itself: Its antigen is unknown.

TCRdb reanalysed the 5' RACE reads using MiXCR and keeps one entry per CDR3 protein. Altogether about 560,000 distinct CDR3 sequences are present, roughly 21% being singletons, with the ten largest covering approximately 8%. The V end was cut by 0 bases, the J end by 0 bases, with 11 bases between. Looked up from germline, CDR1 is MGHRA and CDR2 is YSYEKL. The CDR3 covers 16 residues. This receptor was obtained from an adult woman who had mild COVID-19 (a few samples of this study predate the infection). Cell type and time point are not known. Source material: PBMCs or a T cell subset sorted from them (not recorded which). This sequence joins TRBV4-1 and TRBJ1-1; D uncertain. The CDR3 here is CASSQDSGVLNTEAFF. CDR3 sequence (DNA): TGCGCCAGCAGCCAAGATTCCGGGGTTTTGAACACTGAAGCTTTCTTT.